This T cell receptor (beta chain) emerged from a study of blood T cell repertoires in COVID-19. For the study at large: Sites across the United States, Italy and Spain contributed samples from acute and convalescent COVID-19. Nucleic acid was either cDNA or gDNA, and it came from T cells, B-cell-depleted T cells, or PBMCs.

This CDR3 comprises 17 residues. Germline CDR1 reads SGHRS; CDR2 reads YFSETQ. V lost 0 bases and J lost 2; bases outside the gene matches: 3. In the authors' workflow: Amplifying reference gene primers gave estimates of nucleated cell counts. Sequencing used immunoSEQ multiplex PCR; TCRdb keeps in-frame clones, though not all of them. V and J calls and clone size are given by that table; D and trimming were obtained from the DNA. Of around 250,000 clones listed, about 80% are singletons. The V call is TRBV5-1, the J call TRBJ1-6, with 9 bases that match TRBD1. Sample: peripheral blood. This TCR came from a man under 40 who had recovered from COVID-19. CDR3 region: CASSLGQGVAYNSPLHF. The CDR3 DNA follows: TGCGCCAGCAGCTTGGGACAGGGGGTGGCCTATAATTCACCCCTCCACTTT.